This T cell receptor beta chain was sequenced for a study of T-cell memory formation after mild COVID-19. This CDR3 region has 16 residues. The V gene end was trimmed by 4 bases and the J gene end by 7 bases; junction bases not matched to a gene: 8. Germline lookup yields CDR1 SGHTA and CDR2 FQGNSA. This clonotype was detected ten times or more. Sample barcodes and UMIs were carried by the TCR alpha and TCR beta cDNA libraries that 5'RACE generated with constant-segment primers. TCRdb called the 5' RACE reads again in MiXCR, with one record for every CDR3 protein. The sample includes roughly 620,000 distinct CDR3 sequences, approximately 19% of them seen just once.

The receptor was isolated from an adult woman who had mild COVID-19 (a few samples of this study predate the infection). Cell type and time point are not known. This sequence joins TRBV7-2 and TRBJ2-4; 12 bases align to TRBD2. Sample: PBMCs or a T cell subset sorted from them (not recorded which). CDR3 in amino acids: CASSSSGGGSLNIQYF. In DNA, the CDR3 is TGTGCCAGCAGCTCTAGCGGGGGGGGTTCGCTCAACATTCAGTACTTC.